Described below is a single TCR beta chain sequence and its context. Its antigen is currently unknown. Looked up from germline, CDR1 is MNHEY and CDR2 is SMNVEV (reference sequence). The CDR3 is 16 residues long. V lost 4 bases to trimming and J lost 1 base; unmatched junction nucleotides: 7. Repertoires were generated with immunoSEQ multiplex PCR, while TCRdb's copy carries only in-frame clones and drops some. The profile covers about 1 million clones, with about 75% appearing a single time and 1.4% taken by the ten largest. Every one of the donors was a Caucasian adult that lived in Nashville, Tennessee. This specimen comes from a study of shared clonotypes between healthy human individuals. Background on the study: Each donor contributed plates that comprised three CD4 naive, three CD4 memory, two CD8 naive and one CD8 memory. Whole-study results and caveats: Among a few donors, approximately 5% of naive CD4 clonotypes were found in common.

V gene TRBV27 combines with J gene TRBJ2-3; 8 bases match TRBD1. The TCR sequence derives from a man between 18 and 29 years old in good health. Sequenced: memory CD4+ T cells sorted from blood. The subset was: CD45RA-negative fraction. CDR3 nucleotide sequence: TGTGCCAGCAGTTCAGACAGGGGAAGGGGCACAGATACGCAGTATTTT. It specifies CASSSDRGRGTDTQYF.